This T cell receptor (beta chain) was sequenced during a study of cytomegalovirus exposure and HLA in healthy donors. Researchers ran the PCR with 60 Vbeta and 13 Jbeta primers. Sequencing was performed with immunoSEQ multiplex PCR; in TCRdb, only in-frame clones are kept and a portion is missing. The sample records under 200,000 clones, approximately 80% being singletons. This clone was seen only a few times. This receptor was identified in a man younger than 35 in good health and CMV-seronegative. Sequenced sample: PBMCs.

CDR3 sequence: CASSLGTLGGQYF. The CDR3 DNA reads as TGTGCCAGCAGCTTAGGGACGTTAGGGGGGCAGTACTTC. J is TRBJ2-7 and V is TRBV11-2; possible D gene TRBD1, 6 bases. Germline V gene data show CDR1 as SGHAT and CDR2 as FQNNGV. Trimming left V 1 base short and J 9 bases short, with 13 bases between. The CDR3 is 13 residues long.